This T cell receptor beta chain comes out of a study of T cell responses to AZD1222 COVID-19 vaccine. Findings and caveats of the study: Recipients of two AZD1222 doses showed rising Spike-specific TCR breadth and depth. Regions left unmutated in variants are reportedly the target of nearly half of spike-specific TCRs. There were mostly white British donors and more females than males, and clonal diversity was possibly underestimated.

Produced via immunoSEQ multiplex PCR; TCRdb's table is partial and in-frame only. The sample has approximately 99,000 clones, 91% seen once. CDR3 length: 14 amino acids. Germline assignment: CDR1 LNHDA and CDR2 SQIVND (reference sequence). The ends lost 5 bases at V and 4 bases at J; junction bases unmatched: 4. On this clone: No antigen is known for it.

This TCR was recovered from an adult who received the AZD1222 COVID-19 vaccine. This chain joins TRBV19 and TRBJ2-1; 8 bases are shared with TRBD2. The sample here was peripheral blood, taken 28 days after the second AZD1222 dose. CDR3 residues: CASSGLARYNEQFF. The CDR3 region has the DNA TGTGCCAGTAGTGGACTAGCTAGGTACAATGAGCAGTTCTTC.